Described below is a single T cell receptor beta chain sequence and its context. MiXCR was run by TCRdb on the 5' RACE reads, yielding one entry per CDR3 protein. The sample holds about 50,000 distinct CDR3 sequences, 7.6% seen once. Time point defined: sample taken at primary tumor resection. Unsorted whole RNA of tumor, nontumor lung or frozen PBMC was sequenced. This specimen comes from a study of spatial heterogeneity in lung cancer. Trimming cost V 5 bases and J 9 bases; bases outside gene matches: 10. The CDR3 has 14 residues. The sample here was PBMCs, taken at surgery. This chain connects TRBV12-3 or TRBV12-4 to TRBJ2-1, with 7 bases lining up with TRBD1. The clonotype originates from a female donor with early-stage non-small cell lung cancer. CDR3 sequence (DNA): TGTGCCAGCAGTCTGAAACAGGGGCAAGGTGAGCAGTTCTTC. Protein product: CASSLKQGQGEQFF.